Below are 6 T cell receptor beta chains sequenced from a single sample in a study of technical replicates of blood from a handful of donors. Some clones are missing from TCRdb's copy, which holds only in-frame ones; the method was immunoSEQ multiplex PCR. The sample lists tens of thousands of clones; nearly 98% were seen once. Material: T cells isolated from PBMCs. The receptors were sampled from a human donor in good health.

The chain joins TRBV14 to TRBJ1-2; 7 positions match TRBD1. V dropped 1 base and J dropped 6; count of bases not matched to a gene: 5. The CDR3 consists of 14 residues. Per the germline V gene, CDR1 is SGHDN and CDR2 is FVKESK. CDR3 sequence: CASSQGAGTDGYTF. For the CDR3, the DNA is TGTGCCAGCAGCCAAGGGGCGGGGACAGATGGCTACACCTTC.

The chain carries TRBV28 and TRBJ2-7, with TRBD2 matching over 7 bases. V was clipped by 9 bases and J by 2 bases; unmatched bases: 16. Germline V CDR1 and CDR2: MDHEN, SYDVKM. The CDR3 contains 16 residues. The CDR3 loop reads CASSGRAGFVTYEQYF. In DNA form, the CDR3 reads TGTGCCAGTTCAGGGAGGGCGGGTTTTGTTACCTACGAGCAGTACTTC.

This chain joins TRBV28 and TRBJ2-2, with TRBD1 as a possible D gene (5 bases). The CDR3 consists of 15 residues. V lost 4 bases to trimming and J lost 5 bases, with 14 bases between them. Germline values: CDR1 MDHEN, CDR2 SYDVKM. Here the CDR3 DNA reads TGTGCCAGCAGTTCGGACACCCCTTTGACCGGGGAGCTGTTTTTT. Amino acids: CASSSDTPLTGELFF.

The gene calls are TRBV5-1 and TRBJ2-2, with TRBD2 as a possible D gene (6 bases). Germline V gene data show CDR1 as SGHRS and CDR2 as YFSETQ. Trimming removed 5 bases at V and 3 bases at J, with 14 bases between. This CDR3 contains 15 residues. CDR3 bases: TGCGCCAGCAGAGTCGGGGGTTGGGACACCGGGGAGCTGTTTTTT. Translation: CASRVGGWDTGELFF.

This clone was recorded once. The chain employs TRBV6-1 and TRBJ2-3; TRBD2 matches at 7 bases. The CDR3 loop spans 16 amino acids. V lost 4 bases, J lost 0 bases, and 7 bases stayed unmatched. Germline V gene sequence: CDR1 MNHNS, CDR2 SASEGT. CDR3 DNA: TGTGCCAGCAGTGGAGATCGGGAGGCTAGCACAGATACGCAGTATTTT. Protein: CASSGDREASTDTQYF.

The rearrangement uses TRBV4-1 and TRBJ1-5; tentative D call: TRBD1 (6 bases). The CDR3 covers 14 residues. The germline V and J ends were trimmed by 3 bases and 3 bases, with 9 bases remaining between them. CDR1 MGHRA and CDR2 YSYEKL come from the germline V gene. Here the CDR3 DNA reads TGCGCCAGCAGCCATGGACAGATCAATCAGCCCCAGCATTTT. It specifies CASSHGQINQPQHF.